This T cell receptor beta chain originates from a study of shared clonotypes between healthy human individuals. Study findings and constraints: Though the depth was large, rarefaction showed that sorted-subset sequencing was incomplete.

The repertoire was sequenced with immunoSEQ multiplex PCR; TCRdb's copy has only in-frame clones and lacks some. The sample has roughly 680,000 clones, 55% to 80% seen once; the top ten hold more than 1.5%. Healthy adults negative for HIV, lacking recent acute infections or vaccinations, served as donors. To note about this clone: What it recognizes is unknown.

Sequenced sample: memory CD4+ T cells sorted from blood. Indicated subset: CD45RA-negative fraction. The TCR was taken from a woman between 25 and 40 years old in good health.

The CDR3 coding sequence is TGTGCCAGCTCACCGGCTTCTCACGGCTACACCTTC. Residues: CASSPASHGYTF. This rearrangement joins TRBV18 to TRBJ1-2; no firm D call. V was shortened by 3 bases and J by 8 bases, with 10 bases between the two germline ends. CDR1 is KGHSH, CDR2 LQKENI, per germline. This CDR3 spans 12 amino acids. The variable domain in full, completed from reference TRBV18 and TRBJ1-2, reads NAGVMQNPRHLVRRRGQEARLRCSPMKGHSHVYWYRQLPEEGLKFMVYLQKENIIDESGMPKERFSAEFPKEGPSILRIQQVVRGDSAAYFCASSPASHGYTFGSGTRLTVV.